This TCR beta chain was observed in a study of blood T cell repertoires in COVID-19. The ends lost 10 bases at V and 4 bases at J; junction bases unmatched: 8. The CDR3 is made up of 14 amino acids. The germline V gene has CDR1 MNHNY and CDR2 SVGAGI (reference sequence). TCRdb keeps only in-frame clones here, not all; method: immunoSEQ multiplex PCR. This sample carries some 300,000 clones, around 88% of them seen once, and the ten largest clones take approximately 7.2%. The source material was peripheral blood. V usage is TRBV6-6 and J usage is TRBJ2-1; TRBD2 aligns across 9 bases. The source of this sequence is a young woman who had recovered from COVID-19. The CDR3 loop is CATVVAGEYNEQFF. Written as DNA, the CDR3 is TGTGCCACCGTCGTAGCGGGGGAATACAATGAGCAGTTCTTC.